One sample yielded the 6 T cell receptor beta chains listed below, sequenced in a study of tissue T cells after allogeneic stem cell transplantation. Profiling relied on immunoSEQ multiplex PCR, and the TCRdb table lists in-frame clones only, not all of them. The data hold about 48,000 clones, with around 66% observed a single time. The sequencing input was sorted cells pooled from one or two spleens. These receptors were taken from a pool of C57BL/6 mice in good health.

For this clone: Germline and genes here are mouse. The CDR3: CASTLGGSAETLYF. The part of the CDR3 DNA that was read is TGTGCCAGCACCCTGGGGGGGAGTGCAGAAACGCTGTAT. The chain uses TRBV3 and TRBJ2-3; 9 nucleotides align to TRBD2. With the read ending 1 residue before the CDR3 end, the germline J gene is used to fill in that end. Losses at the gene ends were 7 bases for V and 0 bases for J; bases not matched to a gene: 2. This CDR3 contains 14 residues. Germline CDR1 and CDR2: SNHLY and FYNGKV (reference sequence).

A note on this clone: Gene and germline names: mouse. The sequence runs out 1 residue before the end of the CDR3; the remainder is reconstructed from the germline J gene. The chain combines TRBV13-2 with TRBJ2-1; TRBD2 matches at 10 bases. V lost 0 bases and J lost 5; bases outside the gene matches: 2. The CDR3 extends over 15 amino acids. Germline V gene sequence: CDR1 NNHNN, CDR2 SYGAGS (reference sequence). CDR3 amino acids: CASGDAGLGDAEQFF. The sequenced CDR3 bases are TGTGCCAGCGGTGATGCTGGACTGGGGGATGCTGAGCAGTTC.

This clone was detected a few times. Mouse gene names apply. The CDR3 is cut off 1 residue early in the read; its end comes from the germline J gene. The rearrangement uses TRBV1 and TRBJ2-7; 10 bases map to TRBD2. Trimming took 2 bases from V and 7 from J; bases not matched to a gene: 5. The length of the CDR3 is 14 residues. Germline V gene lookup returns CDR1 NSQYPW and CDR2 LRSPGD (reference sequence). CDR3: CTCSASGGAREQYF. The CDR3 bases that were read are TGCACCTGCAGTGCATCTGGGGGGGCGCGGGAACAGTAC.

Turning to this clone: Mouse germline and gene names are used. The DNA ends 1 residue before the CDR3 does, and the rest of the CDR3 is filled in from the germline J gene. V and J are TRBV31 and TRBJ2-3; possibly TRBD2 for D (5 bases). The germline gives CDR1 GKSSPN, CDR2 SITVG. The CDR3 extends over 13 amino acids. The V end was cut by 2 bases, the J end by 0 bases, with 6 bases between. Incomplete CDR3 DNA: TGTGCCTGGAGTGGACTTAGTGCAGAAACGCTGTAT. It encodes CAWSGLSAETLY. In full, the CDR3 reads CAWSGLSAETLYF.

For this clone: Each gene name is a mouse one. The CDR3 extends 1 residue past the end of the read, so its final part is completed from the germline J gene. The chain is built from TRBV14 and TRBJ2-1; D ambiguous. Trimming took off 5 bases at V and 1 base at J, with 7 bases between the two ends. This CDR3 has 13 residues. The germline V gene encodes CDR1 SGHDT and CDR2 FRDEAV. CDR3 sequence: CASRYRNYAEQFF. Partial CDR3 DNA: TGTGCCAGCAGGTACAGAAACTATGCTGAGCAGTTC.

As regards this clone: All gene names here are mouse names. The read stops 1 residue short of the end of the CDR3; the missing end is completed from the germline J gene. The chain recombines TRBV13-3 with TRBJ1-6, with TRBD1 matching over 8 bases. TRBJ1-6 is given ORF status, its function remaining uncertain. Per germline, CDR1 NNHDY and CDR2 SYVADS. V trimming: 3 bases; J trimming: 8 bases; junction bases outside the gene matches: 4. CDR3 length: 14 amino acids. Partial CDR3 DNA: TGTGCCAGCAGTGGTCCAGGGGGCGATTCGCCCCTCTAC. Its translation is CASSGPGGDSPLY. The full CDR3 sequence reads CASSGPGGDSPLYF.